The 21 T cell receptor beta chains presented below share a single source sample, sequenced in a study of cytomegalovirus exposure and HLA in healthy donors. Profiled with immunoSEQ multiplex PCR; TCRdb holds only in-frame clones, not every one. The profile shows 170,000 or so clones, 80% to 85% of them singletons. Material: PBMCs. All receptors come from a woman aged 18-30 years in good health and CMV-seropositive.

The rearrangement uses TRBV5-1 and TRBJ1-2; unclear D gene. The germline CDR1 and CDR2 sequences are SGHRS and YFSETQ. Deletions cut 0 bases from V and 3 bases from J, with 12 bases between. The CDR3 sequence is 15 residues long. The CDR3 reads CASSLVAGSDYGYTF. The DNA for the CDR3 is TGCGCCAGCAGCTTGGTAGCCGGGAGCGACTATGGCTACACCTTC. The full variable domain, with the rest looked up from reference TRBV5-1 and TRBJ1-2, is KAGVTQTPRYLIKTRGQQVTLSCSPISGHRSVSWYQQTPGQGLQFLFEYFSETQRNKGNFPGRFSGRQFSNSRSEMNVSTLELGDSALYLCASSLVAGSDYGYTFGSGTRLTVV.

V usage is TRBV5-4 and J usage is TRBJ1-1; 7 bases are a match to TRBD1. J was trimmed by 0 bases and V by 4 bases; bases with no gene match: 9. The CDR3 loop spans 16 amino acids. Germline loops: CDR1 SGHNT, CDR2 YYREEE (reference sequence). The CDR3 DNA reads TGTGCCAGCAGCCTAAGGACAGGAACTATGAACACTGAAGCTTTCTTT. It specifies CASSLRTGTMNTEAFF.

CDR3 residues: CASSLTTGERGKLFF. The CDR3 DNA reads as TGCGCCAGCAGCTTGACGACAGGGGAAAGGGGAAAACTGTTTTTT. V is TRBV5-1 and J is TRBJ1-4; TRBD1 matches at 8 bases. CDR1 SGHRS and CDR2 YFSETQ come from the germline V gene. V lost 1 base and J lost 10; bases outside the gene matches: 9. The CDR3 has 15 amino acids.

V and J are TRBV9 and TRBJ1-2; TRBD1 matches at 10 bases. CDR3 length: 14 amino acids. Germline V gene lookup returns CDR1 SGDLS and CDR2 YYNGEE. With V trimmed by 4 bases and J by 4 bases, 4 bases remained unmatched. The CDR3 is CASSKTGGIYGYTF. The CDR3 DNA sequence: TGTGCCAGCAGCAAGACAGGGGGCATCTATGGCTACACCTTC.

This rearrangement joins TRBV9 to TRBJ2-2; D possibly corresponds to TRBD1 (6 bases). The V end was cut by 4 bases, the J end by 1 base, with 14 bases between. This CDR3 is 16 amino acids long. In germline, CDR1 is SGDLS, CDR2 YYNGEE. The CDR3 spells CASSPRGSGNTGELFF. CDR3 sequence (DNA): TGTGCCAGCAGCCCGAGGGGGAGCGGGAACACCGGGGAGCTGTTTTTT.

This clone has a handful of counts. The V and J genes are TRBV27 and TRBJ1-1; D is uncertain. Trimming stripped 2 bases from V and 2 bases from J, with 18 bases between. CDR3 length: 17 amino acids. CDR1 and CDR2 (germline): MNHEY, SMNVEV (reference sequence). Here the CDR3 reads CASSLKGGWTINTEAFF. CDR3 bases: TGTGCCAGCAGTTTAAAGGGCGGGTGGACGATTAACACTGAAGCTTTCTTT.

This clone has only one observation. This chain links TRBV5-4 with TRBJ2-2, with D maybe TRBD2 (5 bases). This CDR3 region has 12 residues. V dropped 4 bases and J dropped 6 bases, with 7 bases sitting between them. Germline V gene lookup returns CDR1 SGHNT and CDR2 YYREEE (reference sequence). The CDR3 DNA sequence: TGTGCCAGCAGCGCGGGCCCCGGGGAGCTGTTTTTT. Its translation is CASSAGPGELFF.

The CDR3 region has the DNA TGTGCCACCAGCAGAGGAGGAGTCACCGGGGAGCTGTTTTTT. Translation gives CATSRGGVTGELFF. The rearrangement joins TRBV15 to TRBJ2-2; no clear D gene. Trimming took 1 base from V and 4 from J, leaving 7 bases between them. The CDR3 has 14 residues. Germline values: CDR1 LNHNV, CDR2 YYDKDF (reference sequence). Filled out from reference TRBV15 and TRBJ2-2, the complete variable domain reads DAMVIQNPRYQVTQFGKPVTLSCSQTLNHNVMYWYQQKSSQAPKLLFHYYDKDFNNEADTPDNFQSRRPNTSFCFLDIRSPGLGDTAMYLCATSRGGVTGELFFGEGSRLTVL.

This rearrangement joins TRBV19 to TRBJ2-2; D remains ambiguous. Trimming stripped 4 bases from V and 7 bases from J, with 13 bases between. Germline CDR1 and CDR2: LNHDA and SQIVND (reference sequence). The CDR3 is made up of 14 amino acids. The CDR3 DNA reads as TGTGCCAGTAGTAGAAGAGAAGTTGGCGGGGAGCTGTTTTTT. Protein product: CASSRREVGGELFF.

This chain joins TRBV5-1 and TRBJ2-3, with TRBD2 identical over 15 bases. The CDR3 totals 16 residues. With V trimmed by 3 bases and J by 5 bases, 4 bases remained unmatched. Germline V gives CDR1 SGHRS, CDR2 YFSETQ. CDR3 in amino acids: CASSSGLAGGVDTQYF. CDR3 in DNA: TGCGCCAGCAGCTCGGGACTAGCGGGGGGCGTAGATACGCAGTATTTT.

CDR3 sequence: CASSPEGSLYEQYF. The DNA for the CDR3 is TGTGCCAGCAGCCCAGAAGGGAGCCTGTACGAGCAGTACTTC. The V gene is TRBV7-9, the J gene TRBJ2-7; a weak D match, TRBD2 (5 bases). The germline V gene has CDR1 SEHNR and CDR2 FQNEAQ (reference sequence). CDR3 length: 14 amino acids. V was shortened by 5 bases and J by 4 bases, with 15 bases between the two germline ends.

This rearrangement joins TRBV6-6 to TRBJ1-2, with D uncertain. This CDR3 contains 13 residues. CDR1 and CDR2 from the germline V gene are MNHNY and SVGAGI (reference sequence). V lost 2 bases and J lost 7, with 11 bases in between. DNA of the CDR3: TGTGCCAGCAGTTACGAGGGAAACCCTGGCTACACCTTC. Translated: CASSYEGNPGYTF.

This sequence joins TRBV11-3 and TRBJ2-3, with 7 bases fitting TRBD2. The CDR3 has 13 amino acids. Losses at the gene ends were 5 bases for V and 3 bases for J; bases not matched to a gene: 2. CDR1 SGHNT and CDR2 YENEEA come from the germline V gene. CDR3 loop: CASSAGGTDTQYF. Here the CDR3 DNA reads TGTGCCAGCAGCGCCGGGGGGACAGATACGCAGTATTTT.

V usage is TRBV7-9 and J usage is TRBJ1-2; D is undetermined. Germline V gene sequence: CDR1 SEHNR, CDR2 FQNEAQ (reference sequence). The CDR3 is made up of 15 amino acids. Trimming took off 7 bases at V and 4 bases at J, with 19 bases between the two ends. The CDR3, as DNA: TGTGCCAGCACCCCACGGGGATGGGCCGCCTATGGCTACACCTTC. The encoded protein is CASTPRGWAAYGYTF. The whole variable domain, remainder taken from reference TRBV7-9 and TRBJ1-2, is DTGVSQNPRHKITKRGQNVTFRCDPISEHNRLYWYRQTLGQGPEFLTYFQNEAQLEKSRLLSDRFSAERPKGSFSTLEIQRTEQGDSAMYLCASTPRGWAAYGYTFGSGTRLTVV.

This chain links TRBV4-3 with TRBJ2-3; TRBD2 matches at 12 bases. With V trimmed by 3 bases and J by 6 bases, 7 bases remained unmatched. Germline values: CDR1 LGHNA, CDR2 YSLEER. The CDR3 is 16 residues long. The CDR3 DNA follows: TGCGCCAGCAGCCAGAATCTAGCGGGGGGGCAGGATACGCAGTATTTT. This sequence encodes CASSQNLAGGQDTQYF.

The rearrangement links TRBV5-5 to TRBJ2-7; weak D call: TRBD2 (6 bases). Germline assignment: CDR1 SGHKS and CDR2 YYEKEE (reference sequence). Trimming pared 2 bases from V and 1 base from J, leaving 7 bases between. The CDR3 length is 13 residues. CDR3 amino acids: CASSFSGSYEQYF. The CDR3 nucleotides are TGTGCCAGCAGCTTCAGCGGGTCCTACGAGCAGTACTTC.

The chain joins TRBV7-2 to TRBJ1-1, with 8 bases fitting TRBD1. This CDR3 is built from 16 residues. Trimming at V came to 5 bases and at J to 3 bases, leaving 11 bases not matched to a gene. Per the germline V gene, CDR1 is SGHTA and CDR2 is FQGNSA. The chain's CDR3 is CASSLGQGGGYTEAFF. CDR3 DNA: TGTGCCAGCAGCCTCGGACAGGGTGGGGGGTACACTGAAGCTTTCTTT.

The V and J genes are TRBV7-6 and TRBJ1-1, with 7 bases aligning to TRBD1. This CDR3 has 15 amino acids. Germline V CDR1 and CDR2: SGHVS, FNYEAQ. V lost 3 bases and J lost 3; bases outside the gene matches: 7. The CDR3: CASSLKGAWDTEAFF. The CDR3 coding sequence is TGTGCCAGCAGCTTGAAGGGGGCCTGGGACACTGAAGCTTTCTTT.

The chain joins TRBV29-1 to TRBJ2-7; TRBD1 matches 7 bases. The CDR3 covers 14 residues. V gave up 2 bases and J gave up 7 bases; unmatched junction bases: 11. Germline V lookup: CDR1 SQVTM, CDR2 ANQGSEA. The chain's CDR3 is CSVEMQGQPGEQYF. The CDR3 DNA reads TGCAGCGTTGAAATGCAGGGACAGCCCGGAGAGCAGTACTTC.

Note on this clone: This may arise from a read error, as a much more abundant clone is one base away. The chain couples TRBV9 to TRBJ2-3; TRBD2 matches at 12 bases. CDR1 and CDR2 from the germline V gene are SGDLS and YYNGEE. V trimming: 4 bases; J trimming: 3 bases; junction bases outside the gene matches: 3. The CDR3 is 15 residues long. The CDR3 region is CASSPSGGATDTQYF. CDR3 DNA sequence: TGTGCCAGCAGCCCTAGCGGGGGGGCGACAGATACGCAGTATTTT.

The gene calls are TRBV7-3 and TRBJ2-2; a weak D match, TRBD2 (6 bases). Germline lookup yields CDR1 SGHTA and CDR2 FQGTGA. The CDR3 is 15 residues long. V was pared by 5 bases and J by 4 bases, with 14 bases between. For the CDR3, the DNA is TGTGCCAGCAGCAGCACCGCGGGGCCCACCGGGGAGCTGTTTTTT. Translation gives CASSSTAGPTGELFF.